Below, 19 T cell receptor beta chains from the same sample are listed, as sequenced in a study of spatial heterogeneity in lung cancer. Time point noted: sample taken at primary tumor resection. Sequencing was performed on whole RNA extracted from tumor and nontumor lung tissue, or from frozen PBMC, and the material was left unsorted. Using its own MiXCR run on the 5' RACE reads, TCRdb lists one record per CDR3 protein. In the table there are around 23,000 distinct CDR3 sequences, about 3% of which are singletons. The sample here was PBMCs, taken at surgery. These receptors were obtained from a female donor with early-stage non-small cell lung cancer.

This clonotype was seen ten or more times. In DNA, the CDR3 is TGTGCCAGCAGCCCACCCCCAGGGGCGGGAAAAAGGTCCGGGGAGCTGTTTTTT. Translation gives CASSPPPGAGKRSGELFF. This chain connects TRBV28 to TRBJ2-2; D possibly uses TRBD1 or TRBD2 (6 bases each). Germline-derived CDR1 and CDR2 are MDHEN and SYDVKM. The CDR3 loop spans 18 amino acids. Trimming removed 6 bases from V and 6 bases from J, with 26 bases in between.

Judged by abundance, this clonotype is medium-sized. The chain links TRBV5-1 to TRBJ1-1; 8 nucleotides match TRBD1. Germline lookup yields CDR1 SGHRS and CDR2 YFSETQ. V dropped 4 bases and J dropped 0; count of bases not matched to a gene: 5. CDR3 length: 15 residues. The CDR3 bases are TGCGCCAGCAGCCCGGGACAGGAGATGAACACTGAAGCTTTCTTT. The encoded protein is CASSPGQEMNTEAFF. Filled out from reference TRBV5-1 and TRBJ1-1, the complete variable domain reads KAGVTQTPRYLIKTRGQQVTLSCSPISGHRSVSWYQQTPGQGLQFLFEYFSETQRNKGNFPGRFSGRQFSNSRSEMNVSTLELGDSALYLCASSPGQEMNTEAFFGQGTRLTVV.

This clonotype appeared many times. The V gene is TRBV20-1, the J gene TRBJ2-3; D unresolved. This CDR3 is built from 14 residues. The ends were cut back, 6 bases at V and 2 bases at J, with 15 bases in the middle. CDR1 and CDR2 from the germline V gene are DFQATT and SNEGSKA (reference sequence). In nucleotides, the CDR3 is TGCAGTGCAAGTCATCCGGAATACACAGATACGCAGTATTTT. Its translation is CSASHPEYTDTQYF.

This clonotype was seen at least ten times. The CDR3 here is CASSWVLGTEDTQYF. The CDR3, as DNA: TGTGCCAGCAGCTGGGTGCTCGGGACGGAGGATACGCAGTATTTT. V usage is TRBV12-3 or TRBV12-4 and J usage is TRBJ2-3; D may be TRBD1 or TRBD2 (5 bases each). The CDR3 has 15 residues. V was trimmed by 6 bases and J by 6 bases, leaving 19 bases between them.

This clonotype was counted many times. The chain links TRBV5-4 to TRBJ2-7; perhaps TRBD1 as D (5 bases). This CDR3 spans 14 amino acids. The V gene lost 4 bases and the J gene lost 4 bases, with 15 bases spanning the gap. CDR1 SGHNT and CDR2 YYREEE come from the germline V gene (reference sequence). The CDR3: CASSPRLGAYEQYF. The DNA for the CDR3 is TGTGCCAGCAGCCCTCGGCTAGGGGCGTACGAGCAGTACTTC.

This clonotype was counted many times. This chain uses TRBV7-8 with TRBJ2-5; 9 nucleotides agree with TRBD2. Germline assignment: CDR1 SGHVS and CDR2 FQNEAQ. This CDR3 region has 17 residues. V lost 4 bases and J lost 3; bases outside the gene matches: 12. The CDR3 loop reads CASSSMRGRGVEETQYF. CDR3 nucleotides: TGTGCCAGCAGCTCCATGCGCGGGAGGGGGGTCGAAGAGACCCAGTACTTC. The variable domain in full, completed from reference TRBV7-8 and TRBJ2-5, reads GAGVSQSPRYKVAKRGQDVALRCDPISGHVSLFWYQQALGQGPEFLTYFQNEAQLDKSGLPSDRFFAERPEGSVSTLKIQRTQQEDSAVYLCASSSMRGRGVEETQYFGPGTRLLVL.

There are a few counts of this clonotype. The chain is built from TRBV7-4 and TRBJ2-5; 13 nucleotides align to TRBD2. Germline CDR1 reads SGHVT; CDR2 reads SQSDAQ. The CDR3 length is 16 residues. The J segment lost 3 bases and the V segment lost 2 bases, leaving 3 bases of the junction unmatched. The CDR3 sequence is CASSLRGLAGEETQYF. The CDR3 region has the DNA TGTGCCAGCAGCTTAAGAGGACTAGCGGGAGAAGAGACCCAGTACTTC.

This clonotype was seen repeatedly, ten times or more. The CDR3 is CASSVGSGRAKYNEQFF. CDR3 nucleotides: TGTGCCAGCAGCGTAGGTAGCGGGAGGGCCAAATACAATGAGCAGTTCTTC. The chain uses TRBV9 and TRBJ2-1; the match to TRBD2 covers 11 bases. The J segment lost 4 bases and the V segment lost 0 bases, leaving 6 bases of the junction unmatched. Looked up from germline, CDR1 is SGDLS and CDR2 is YYNGEE. This CDR3 region has 17 residues.

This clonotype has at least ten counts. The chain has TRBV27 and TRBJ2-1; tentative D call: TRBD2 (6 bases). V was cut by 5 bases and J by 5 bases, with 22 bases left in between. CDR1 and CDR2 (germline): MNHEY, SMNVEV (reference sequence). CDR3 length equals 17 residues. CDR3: CASSPSDYSKTNNEQFF. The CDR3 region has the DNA TGTGCCAGCAGTCCCTCGGACTACTCGAAGACCAACAATGAGCAGTTCTTC.

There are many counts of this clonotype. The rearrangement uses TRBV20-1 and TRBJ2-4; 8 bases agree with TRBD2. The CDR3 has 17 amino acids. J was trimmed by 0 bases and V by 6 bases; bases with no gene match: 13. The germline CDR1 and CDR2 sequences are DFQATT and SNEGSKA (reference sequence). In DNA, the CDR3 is TGCAGTGCGAGCGGAACAGCGGGAGCCCTAGCCAAAAACATTCAGTACTTC. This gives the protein CSASGTAGALAKNIQYF.

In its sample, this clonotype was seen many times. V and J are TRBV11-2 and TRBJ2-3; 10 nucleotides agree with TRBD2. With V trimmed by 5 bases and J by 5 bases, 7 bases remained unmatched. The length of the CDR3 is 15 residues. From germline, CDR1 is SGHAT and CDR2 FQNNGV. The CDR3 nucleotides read TGTGCCAGCAGCCGTCTAGCGGGGGAGGGAGATACGCAGTATTTT. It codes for CASSRLAGEGDTQYF.

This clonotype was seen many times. The CDR3 coding sequence is TGTGCCAGCGGGGTCGGGGGCTCCTACAATGAGCAGTTCTTC. It translates to CASGVGGSYNEQFF. V gene TRBV27 combines with J gene TRBJ2-1; D may be TRBD2 (6 bases). V lost 8 bases to trimming and J lost 0 bases, with 11 bases between them. The CDR3 has 14 residues. Germline V gives CDR1 MNHEY, CDR2 SMNVEV (reference sequence).

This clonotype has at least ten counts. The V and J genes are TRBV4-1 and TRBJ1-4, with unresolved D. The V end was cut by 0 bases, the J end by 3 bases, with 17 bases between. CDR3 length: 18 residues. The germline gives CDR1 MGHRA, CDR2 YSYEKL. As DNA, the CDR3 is TGCGCCAGCAGCCAAGATCTAGTGGGATCTCGGCCTAATGAAAAACTGTTTTTT. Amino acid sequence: CASSQDLVGSRPNEKLFF.

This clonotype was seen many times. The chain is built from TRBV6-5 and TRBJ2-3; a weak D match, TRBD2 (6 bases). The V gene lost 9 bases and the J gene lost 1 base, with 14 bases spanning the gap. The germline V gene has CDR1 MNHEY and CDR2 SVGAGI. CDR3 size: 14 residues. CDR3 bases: TGTGCCAGTGCGAACGGGAGAGGCACAGATACGCAGTATTTT. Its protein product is CASANGRGTDTQYF.

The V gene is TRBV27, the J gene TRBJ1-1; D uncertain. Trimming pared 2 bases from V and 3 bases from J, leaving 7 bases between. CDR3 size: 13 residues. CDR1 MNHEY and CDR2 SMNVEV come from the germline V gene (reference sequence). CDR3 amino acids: CASSLKRDTEAFF. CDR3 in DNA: TGTGCCAGCAGTTTAAAAAGGGACACTGAAGCTTTCTTT.

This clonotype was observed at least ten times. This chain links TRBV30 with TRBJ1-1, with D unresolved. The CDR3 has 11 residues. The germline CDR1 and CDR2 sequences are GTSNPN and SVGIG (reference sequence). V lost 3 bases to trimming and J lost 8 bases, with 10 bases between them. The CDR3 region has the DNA TGTGCCTGGAGGTCCTATTCCGAAGCTTTCTTT. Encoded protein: CAWRSYSEAFF.

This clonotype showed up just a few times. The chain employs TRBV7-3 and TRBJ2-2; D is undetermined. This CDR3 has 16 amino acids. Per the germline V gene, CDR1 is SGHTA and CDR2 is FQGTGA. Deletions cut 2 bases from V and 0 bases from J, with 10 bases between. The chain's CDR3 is CASSLFSVSNTGELFF. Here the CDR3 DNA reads TGTGCCAGCAGCTTATTCTCGGTATCGAACACCGGGGAGCTGTTTTTT.

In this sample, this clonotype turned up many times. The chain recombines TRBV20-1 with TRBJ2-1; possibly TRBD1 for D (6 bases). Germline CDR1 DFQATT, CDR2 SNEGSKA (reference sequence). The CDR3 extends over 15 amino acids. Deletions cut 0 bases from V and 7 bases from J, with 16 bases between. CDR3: CSARDPPGQPNEQFF. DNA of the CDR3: TGCAGTGCTAGAGACCCCCCGGGACAACCGAATGAGCAGTTCTTC.

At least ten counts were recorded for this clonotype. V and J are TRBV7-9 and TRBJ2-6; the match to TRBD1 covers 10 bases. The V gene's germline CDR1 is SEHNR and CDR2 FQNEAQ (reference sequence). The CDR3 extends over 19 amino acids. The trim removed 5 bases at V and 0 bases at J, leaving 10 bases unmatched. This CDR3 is CASSVGQGIIVSGANVLTF. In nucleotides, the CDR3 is TGTGCCAGCAGCGTGGGACAGGGGATAATTGTCTCTGGGGCCAACGTCCTGACTTTC.